Following are 15 T cell receptor beta chains from one sample sequenced in a study of T cell repertoires in cytomegalovirus infection (dated by TCRdb to between 2018 and 2020). The sequencing machine was an Illumina HiSeq 1500. The raw public reads went through TCRdb reprocessing: fastp at Q25, MiXCR clone calling, in-frame beta chains kept. Entries that share a CDR3 protein sequence are merged under the most common genes and DNA. The sample profile shows 95,000 to 120,000 distinct CDR3 sequences; 30% to 35% of them were found once. Around two fifths of the sample is in the top ten clones. The label giving this sample's treatment or condition can be read as: in vitro stimulation with specific CMV peptide epitopes to enrich CMV-specific T cells. These receptors lack a known antigen. The sample consisted of CD8+ T cells from cultured PBMCs, taken from culture after CMV antigen stimulation. The source of these receptors is a human donor in good health (CMV status not recorded). Some clones in this sample may be carry-over from other donors' samples.

The rearrangement links TRBV2 to TRBJ1-1; D not certain. The CDR3 loop spans 14 amino acids. Germline loops: CDR1 SNHLY, CDR2 FYNNEI. V was trimmed by 7 bases and J by 2 bases, leaving 14 bases between them. The CDR3 bases are TGTGCCAGCAATAAGCGGGCAGGTAACACTGAAGCTTTCTTT. Its protein is CASNKRAGNTEAFF.

This clonotype appeared a few times. The V gene is TRBV6-2 or TRBV6-3, the J gene TRBJ2-7; D may be TRBD1 or TRBD2 (6 bases each). The germline V and J ends were trimmed by 6 bases and 0 bases, with 21 bases remaining between them. The CDR3 loop spans 17 amino acids. Per the germline V gene, CDR1 is MNHEY and CDR2 is SVGEGT. CDR3 residues: CASRPTRGTPSSYEQYF. For the CDR3, the DNA is TGTGCCAGCAGACCAACACGGGGGACACCGAGCTCCTACGAGCAGTACTTC.

This clonotype turned up a few times. CDR3 coding DNA: TGTGCCAGCAGTGAGACCACCGAGGGCAATCAGCCCCAGCATTTT. Translated: CASSETTEGNQPQHF. The genes are TRBV6-4 and TRBJ1-5; D gene uncertain. The CDR3 consists of 15 residues. V lost 3 bases and J 2 bases, leaving 11 bases between the germline ends. Germline values: CDR1 MRHNA, CDR2 SNTAGT.

V gene TRBV20-1 combines with J gene TRBJ2-3; D unresolved. Trimming took off 0 bases at V and 2 bases at J, with 12 bases between the two ends. The CDR3 runs to 15 residues. From germline, CDR1 is DFQATT and CDR2 SNEGSKA (reference sequence). The CDR3 is CSARERTGTTDTQYF. CDR3 coding DNA: TGCAGTGCTAGAGAACGGACGGGTACCACAGATACGCAGTATTTT.

The V and J genes are TRBV12-3 or TRBV12-4 and TRBJ2-1; TRBD2 is a possible D gene (7 bases). Trimming took off 8 bases at V and 4 bases at J, with 18 bases between the two ends. This CDR3 is 15 amino acids long. The CDR3 spells CASRKRGGDYNEQFF. The CDR3 DNA reads TGTGCCAGCCGGAAGAGGGGGGGGGATTACAATGAGCAGTTCTTC.

The rearrangement joins TRBV19 to TRBJ2-1; D may correspond to TRBD1 or TRBD2 (5 bases each). Trimming took 5 bases from V and 3 from J, leaving 17 bases between them. CDR3 length equals 16 residues. Looked up from germline, CDR1 is LNHDA and CDR2 is SQIVND (reference sequence). The CDR3 here is CASSPEGRMNYNEQFF. In nucleotides, the CDR3 is TGTGCCAGTAGTCCCGAGGGACGGATGAACTACAATGAGCAGTTCTTC.

The chain couples TRBV6-1 to TRBJ1-1, with a weak D call TRBD1 (5 bases). CDR3 size: 10 residues. Germline V CDR1 and CDR2: MNHNS, SASEGT. V was cut by 8 bases and J by 5 bases, with 6 bases left in between. As DNA, the CDR3 is TGTGCCAGCGGACAAACTGAAGCTTTCTTT. It translates to CASGQTEAFF.

This clonotype was counted ten times or more. The chain joins TRBV7-8 to TRBJ2-1; a possible D gene is TRBD2 (7 bases). Germline V lookup: CDR1 SGHVS, CDR2 FQNEAQ. V gave up 0 bases and J gave up 4 bases, with 19 bases separating them. CDR3 size: 18 residues. The CDR3 coding sequence is TGTGCCAGCAGCTTAGCTCACCCTGGGCGGGGGACATACAATGAGCAGTTCTTC. Its translation is CASSLAHPGRGTYNEQFF.

This clonotype was found a few times. The chain combines TRBV15 with TRBJ1-6, with unresolved D. V was clipped by 0 bases and J by 0 bases, with 6 bases between them. From germline, CDR1 is LNHNV and CDR2 YYDKDF (reference sequence). The CDR3 has 16 residues. The CDR3 sequence is CATSREEGSYNSPLHF. Here the CDR3 DNA reads TGTGCCACCAGCAGAGAGGAGGGCTCCTATAATTCACCCCTCCACTTT.

This chain connects TRBV2 to TRBJ1-5, with unresolved D. The V and J ends lost 1 base and 2 bases respectively, with 15 bases between them. The CDR3 spans 17 residues. Germline V CDR1 and CDR2: SNHLY, FYNNEI. In DNA, the CDR3 is TGTGCCAGCAGTGAAGGTGCTGGAGGTGCGGGCAATCAGCCCCAGCATTTT. Translation: CASSEGAGGAGNQPQHF.

This clonotype was observed a handful of times. The chain uses TRBV20-1 and TRBJ1-1; no definite D call. Germline-derived CDR1 and CDR2 are DFQATT and SNEGSKA (reference sequence). The CDR3 has 15 residues. The germline V and J ends were trimmed by 0 bases and 1 base, with 12 bases remaining between them. CDR3 sequence: CSARDRRGKNTEAFF. Here the CDR3 DNA reads TGCAGTGCTAGAGATCGTCGGGGAAAGAACACTGAAGCTTTCTTT.

The CDR3 bases are TGTGCCAGCAGTGAAGGATCTTTCGGGTATAGCAATCAGCCCCAGCATTTT. It codes for CASSEGSFGYSNQPQHF. The chain has TRBV6-1 and TRBJ1-5; D is uncertain. Germline CDR1 and CDR2: MNHNS and SASEGT. CDR3 length: 17 amino acids. Trimming cost V 1 base and J 0 bases, with 13 bases left between them.

The genes are TRBV6-6 and TRBJ2-4; 9 nucleotides match TRBD2. Unmatched junction bases numbered 1, after V lost 0 bases and J lost 4 bases. Per the germline V gene, CDR1 is MNHNY and CDR2 is SVGAGI (reference sequence). This CDR3 is built from 15 residues. CDR3: CASSYSSGGKNIQYF. CDR3 nucleotides: TGTGCCAGCAGTTACTCAAGCGGGGGGAAAAACATTCAGTACTTC.

This clonotype was counted a single time. This sequence joins TRBV28 and TRBJ2-4, with D uncertain. Trimming took 6 bases from V and 6 from J, leaving 27 bases between them. Germline V gene sequence: CDR1 MDHEN, CDR2 SYDVKM. The CDR3 spans 18 residues. The CDR3 region is CASSSKPSWVEDTNIQYF. As DNA, the CDR3 is TGTGCCAGCAGCTCTAAGCCCTCTTGGGTGGAAGACACAAACATTCAGTACTTC.

The chain combines TRBV4-2 with TRBJ1-1; 8 nucleotides match TRBD1. The germline V gene encodes CDR1 LGHNA and CDR2 YNFKEQ. This CDR3 comprises 16 residues. V was clipped by 4 bases and J by 6 bases; unmatched bases: 13. The CDR3 coding sequence is TGTGCCAGCAGCCCCCCAGCCCTACAGGGGGAACCTGAAGCTTTCTTT. The encoded protein is CASSPPALQGEPEAFF.